These 15 T cell receptor beta chains share one sample of origin, sequenced in a study of CD8 T cells in Susac syndrome. An amount of RNA that ranged from roughly 0.5 to 1 ug was reverse transcribed with random hexamers. Each CDR3 protein gets one entry after TCRdb re-called the immunoSEQ multiplex PCR reads with MiXCR. The sample has 350,000 to 550,000 distinct CDR3 sequences, approximately 89% seen once. The specimen sequenced was CD8+ T cells from PBMCs. Receptor source: a human donor with multiple sclerosis.

The V call is TRBV5-4, the J call TRBJ2-7, with 10 bases identical to TRBD2. The CDR3 is made up of 15 amino acids. V shed 4 bases, J shed 6 bases, and the junction held 10 bases outside the gene matches. CDR1 and CDR2 (germline): SGHNT, YYREEE (reference sequence). For the CDR3, the DNA is TGTGCCAGCAGCGGGGGACTAGCGCACCCCCTCGAGCAGTACTTC. It codes for CASSGGLAHPLEQYF.

This clonotype was seen a single time. V is TRBV25-1 and J is TRBJ2-3; the match to TRBD1 covers 8 bases. In germline, CDR1 is MGHDK, CDR2 SYGVNS. Unmatched junction bases numbered 4, after V lost 4 bases and J lost 4 bases. This CDR3 comprises 14 residues. CDR3 coding DNA: TGTGCCAGCAGTGTGACAGGGGCGGCAGATACGCAGTATTTT. It specifies CASSVTGAADTQYF.

The chain links TRBV11-2 to TRBJ2-2, with 10 bases lining up with TRBD2. The germline gives CDR1 SGHAT, CDR2 FQNNGV. Trimming took 1 base from V and 1 from J; bases not matched to a gene: 9. CDR3 length: 19 amino acids. The DNA for the CDR3 is TGTGCCAGCAGCTTAGGACAGGGGAGACTAGCGGGGAACACCGGGGAGCTGTTTTTT. The encoded protein is CASSLGQGRLAGNTGELFF.

V and J are TRBV24-1 and TRBJ1-5, with D unresolved. Germline loops: CDR1 KGHDR, CDR2 SFDVKD. With 5 bases removed from V and 5 bases from J, the gap between germline ends came to 12 bases. The CDR3 consists of 14 residues. The CDR3 is CATSGVGYDQPQHF. CDR3 bases: TGTGCCACCAGTGGGGTAGGGTATGATCAGCCCCAGCATTTT.

This chain links TRBV11-2 with TRBJ2-7; D not resolved. CDR1 is SGHAT and CDR2 is FQNNGV in the germline V gene. With 5 bases removed from V and 1 base from J, the gap between germline ends came to 12 bases. This CDR3 comprises 14 residues. CDR3 in amino acids: CASSHTGPSYEQYF. In DNA form, the CDR3 reads TGTGCCAGCAGCCACACCGGGCCGTCCTACGAGCAGTACTTC.

V gene TRBV3-1 combines with J gene TRBJ2-1; tentative D call: TRBD1 (6 bases). The CDR3 is 17 residues long. CDR1 and CDR2 from the germline V gene are LGHDT and YNNKEL (reference sequence). V was clipped by 0 bases and J by 1 base, with 13 bases between them. The CDR3 DNA sequence: TGTGCCAGCAGCCAAGAAAGTAAGGGGGAATCCTACAATGAGCAGTTCTTC. Protein product: CASSQESKGESYNEQFF.

The rearrangement uses TRBV7-9 and TRBJ2-7, with 10 positions matching TRBD1. This CDR3 comprises 15 residues. CDR1 and CDR2 from the germline V gene are SEHNR and FQNEAQ (reference sequence). V was pared by 5 bases and J by 3 bases, with 7 bases of the junction left unmatched. The CDR3 protein is CASSDDWTGGYEQYF. The CDR3, as DNA: TGTGCCAGCAGCGACGATTGGACAGGGGGCTACGAGCAGTACTTC.

This rearrangement joins TRBV19 to TRBJ2-1, with D perhaps being TRBD1 or TRBD2 (6 bases each). The germline V gene has CDR1 LNHDA and CDR2 SQIVND (reference sequence). Trimming took 6 bases from V and 11 from J, leaving 23 bases between them. The CDR3 sequence is 15 residues long. The CDR3 loop is CASRLQGYGEVQQFF. CDR3 nucleotides: TGTGCCAGTAGATTACAGGGTTATGGGGAGGTGCAGCAGTTCTTC.

The CDR3 region is CASRPPRGVYEQYF. Here the CDR3 DNA reads TGTGCCAGCAGACCCCCTCGGGGGGTCTACGAGCAGTACTTC. V is TRBV27 and J is TRBJ2-7; TRBD2 agrees at 7 bases. This CDR3 comprises 14 residues. The V gene end was trimmed by 6 bases and the J gene end by 3 bases; junction bases not matched to a gene: 8. CDR1 and CDR2 from the germline V gene are MNHEY and SMNVEV (reference sequence).

The chain couples TRBV11-1 to TRBJ2-1; D is unresolved. This CDR3 region has 16 residues. Germline V gene data show CDR1 as SGHAT and CDR2 as FQDESV (reference sequence). The V end was cut by 1 base, the J end by 4 bases, with 14 bases between. CDR3 sequence: CASSLGVLTAYNEQFF. The CDR3 DNA reads as TGTGCCAGCAGCTTAGGGGTCTTGACTGCTTACAATGAGCAGTTCTTC.

The chain combines TRBV20-1 with TRBJ2-3; 8 bases align to TRBD1. After removal of 2 bases from V and 3 bases from J, the junction contained 4 bases not matched to a gene. CDR1 and CDR2 (germline): DFQATT, SNEGSKA (reference sequence). There are 14 residues in the CDR3. For the CDR3, the DNA is TGCAGTGCTAGATCACAGGGGGGAACAGATACGCAGTATTTT. This translates into CSARSQGGTDTQYF.

This sequence joins TRBV27 and TRBJ2-7; 7 positions match TRBD1. With 4 bases clipped from V and 2 bases from J, the junction kept 8 bases outside the gene matches. In germline, CDR1 is MNHEY, CDR2 SMNVEV (reference sequence). The CDR3 spans 15 residues. For the CDR3, the DNA is TGTGCCAGCAGTTCCGCCGGGACAGTAACCTACGAGCAGTACTTC. This translates into CASSSAGTVTYEQYF.

The J gene is TRBJ1-1, the V gene TRBV2, with D possibly being TRBD1 (6 bases). The V gene lost 2 bases and the J gene lost 1 base, with 8 bases spanning the gap. Germline V gene lookup returns CDR1 SNHLY and CDR2 FYNNEI. The CDR3 has 14 residues. CDR3 coding DNA: TGTGCCAGCAGTGAATGGGACACGAACACTGAAGCTTTCTTT. Translating it yields CASSEWDTNTEAFF.

Note on this clonotype: A junction end diverges from the germline sequence, so it may reflect a read error. The V and J genes are TRBV7-9 and TRBJ2-1; D call uncertain. Germline assignment: CDR1 SEHNR and CDR2 FQNEAQ (reference sequence). This CDR3 is built from 15 residues. CDR3 in amino acids: CASSLPIGSYNEKFF. CDR3 nucleotide sequence: TGTGCCAGCAGCCTCCCAATAGGCTCCTACAATGAGAAGTTCTTC.

Concerning this clonotype itself: At one end the junction does not follow the germline gene, possibly because of a read error. The V gene is TRBV18, the J gene TRBJ2-7, with D perhaps TRBD1 (5 bases). The CDR3 has 16 amino acids. Germline-derived CDR1 and CDR2 are KGHSH and LQKENI. The CDR3 bases are TGTGTCAGCTCACCCTTCGACAGCGCAGACTCCTACGAGCAGTACTTC. Its protein is CVSSPFDSADSYEQYF.